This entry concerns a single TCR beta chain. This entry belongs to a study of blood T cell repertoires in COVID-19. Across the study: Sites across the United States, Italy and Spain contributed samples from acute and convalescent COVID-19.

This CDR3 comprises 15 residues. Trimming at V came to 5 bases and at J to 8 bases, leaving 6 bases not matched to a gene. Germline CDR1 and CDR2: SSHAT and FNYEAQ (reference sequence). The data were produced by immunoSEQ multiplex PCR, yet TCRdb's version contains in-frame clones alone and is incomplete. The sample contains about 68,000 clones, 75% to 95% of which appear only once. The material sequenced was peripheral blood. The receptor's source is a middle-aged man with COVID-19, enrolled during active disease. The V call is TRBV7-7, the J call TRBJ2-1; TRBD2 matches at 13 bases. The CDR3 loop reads CASSMGLAGIDEQFF. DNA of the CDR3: TGTGCCAGCAGCATGGGACTAGCGGGGATCGATGAGCAGTTCTTC. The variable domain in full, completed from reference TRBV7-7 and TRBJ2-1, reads GAGVSQSPRYKVTKRGQDVTLRCDPISSHATLYWYQQALGQGPEFLTYFNYEAQPDKSGLPSDRFSAERPEGSISTLTIQRTEQRDSAMYRCASSMGLAGIDEQFFGPGTRLTVL.